The 25 T cell receptor beta chains below all came from one sample that was sequenced in a study of T cells in Graves' hyperthyroidism and ophthalmopathy. Amplified regions were TCR beta CDR3 sequences from RNA transcripts. The primer set for the first-round RT-PCR of the TCR CDR3 was HTBI. TCRdb redid the calling of the multiplex PCR reads with MiXCR, one entry per CDR3 protein. The sample lists almost 350,000 distinct CDR3 sequences; about a sixth were seen once. Material for sequencing was blood. Receptor source: a woman aged 40 to 50 with Graves' ophthalmopathy.

This clonotype has a count of ten or more. The chain links TRBV12-3 or TRBV12-4 to TRBJ2-7; D is possibly TRBD1 (6 bases). Trimming stripped 6 bases from V and 4 bases from J, with 10 bases between. This CDR3 has 12 residues. This CDR3 is CASSRDKYEQYF. In nucleotides, the CDR3 is TGTGCCAGCAGCCGGGACAAGTACGAGCAGTACTTC.

At least ten counts were recorded for this clonotype. The chain employs TRBV28 and TRBJ2-2; 9 nucleotides match TRBD1. Germline-derived CDR1 and CDR2 are MDHEN and SYDVKM. Germline trimming cut 6 bases from V and 7 bases from J; bases unmatched to any gene: 9. The CDR3 has 15 amino acids. In DNA, the CDR3 is TGTGCCAGCAGATGGTGGGACAGGGCGGGCGGGGAGCTGTTTTTT. Translation: CASRWWDRAGGELFF.

J is TRBJ1-1 and V is TRBV7-9; possibly TRBD1 for D (6 bases). Germline V CDR1 and CDR2: SEHNR, FQNEAQ (reference sequence). Trimming removed 6 bases at V and 11 bases at J, with 19 bases between. The CDR3 has 13 residues. The CDR3 here is CASSTPGESLAFF. The DNA of the CDR3 is TGTGCCAGCAGTACCCCAGGGGAATCCCTTGCTTTCTTT.

The chain employs TRBV7-9 and TRBJ1-2; D is ambiguous. CDR1 is SEHNR, CDR2 FQNEAQ, per germline (reference sequence). This CDR3 spans 15 amino acids. Trimming pared 1 base from V and 5 bases from J, leaving 14 bases between. The CDR3 is CASSLGLPGIYGYTF. The DNA of the CDR3 is TGTGCCAGCAGCTTAGGTCTTCCAGGCATTTATGGCTACACCTTC.

This clonotype was counted at least ten times. This rearrangement joins TRBV24-1 to TRBJ2-5; possible D gene TRBD2, 5 bases. Germline lookup yields CDR1 KGHDR and CDR2 SFDVKD. V lost 2 bases and J 5 bases, leaving 14 bases between the germline ends. The CDR3 spans 15 residues. This CDR3 is CATSDWTPGVETQYF. The DNA for the CDR3 is TGTGCCACCAGTGATTGGACCCCCGGGGTTGAGACCCAGTACTTC.

At least ten counts were recorded for this clonotype. The chain uses TRBV5-1 and TRBJ2-2, with unresolved D. The CDR3 loop spans 12 amino acids. Per germline, CDR1 SGHRS and CDR2 YFSETQ. Trimming took off 2 bases at V and 9 bases at J, with 8 bases between the two ends. CDR3 sequence (DNA): TGCGCCAGCAGCTTAGGCCTACGGGAGCTGTTTTTT. Its protein is CASSLGLRELFF.

This clonotype has just a few counts. The chain combines TRBV4-1 with TRBJ2-7, with TRBD1 identical over 9 bases. The CDR3 is made up of 16 amino acids. CDR1 is MGHRA and CDR2 is YSYEKL in the germline V gene. V dropped 1 base and J dropped 2; count of bases not matched to a gene: 6. The CDR3 bases are TGCGCCAGCAGCCAAGGTCTGGGACAGGGACCCTACGAGCAGTACTTC. This sequence encodes CASSQGLGQGPYEQYF.

This clonotype showed up many times. The V and J genes are TRBV19 and TRBJ1-5, with D possibly TRBD1 on 6 matching bases. V shed 6 bases and J shed 7 bases, with 19 bases lying between them. The CDR3 length is 15 residues. Germline CDR1 and CDR2: LNHDA and SQIVND (reference sequence). The CDR3 is CASREDSASRQPQHF. The CDR3 DNA reads TGTGCCAGTAGAGAGGACAGCGCTAGTCGACAGCCCCAGCATTTT.

This clonotype appeared many times. The chain couples TRBV27 to TRBJ2-2, with a tentative D call TRBD1 (6 bases). V gave up 6 bases and J gave up 4 bases, with 12 bases separating them. Looked up from germline, CDR1 is MNHEY and CDR2 is SMNVEV (reference sequence). The CDR3 spans 14 residues. CDR3 DNA sequence: TGTGCCAGCAGCAGGGGAGAGGGCACCGGGGAGCTGTTTTTT. It specifies CASSRGEGTGELFF.

This clonotype was detected many times. The J gene is TRBJ2-7, the V gene TRBV6-2 or TRBV6-3; a possible D gene is TRBD1 (6 bases). V was shortened by 6 bases and J by 5 bases, with 20 bases between the two germline ends. The CDR3 contains 15 residues. The V gene's germline CDR1 is MNHEY and CDR2 SVGEGT. The CDR3 coding sequence is TGTGCCAGCAGCCCCTGGGGGCCGGGGTCCGACGAGCAGTACTTC. It specifies CASSPWGPGSDEQYF.

This chain joins TRBV12-3 or TRBV12-4 and TRBJ2-7; D is unresolved. This CDR3 region has 16 residues. The V and J ends lost 6 bases and 3 bases respectively, with 21 bases between them. CDR3 residues: CASSSGRTPPLYEQYF. CDR3 sequence (DNA): TGTGCCAGCAGCTCTGGGCGAACCCCCCCCCTCTACGAGCAGTACTTC.

Ten or more counts support this clonotype. CDR3: CASSQGPETTGELFF. The CDR3, as DNA: TGTGCCAGCAGCCAGGGGCCGGAGACCACCGGGGAGCTGTTTTTT. V gene TRBV6-1 combines with J gene TRBJ2-2; possible D gene TRBD1, 6 bases. Trimming pared 6 bases from V and 4 bases from J, leaving 15 bases between. CDR3 length: 15 amino acids. Germline lookup yields CDR1 MNHNS and CDR2 SASEGT.

J is TRBJ2-7 and V is TRBV28; D perhaps matches TRBD1 (6 bases). The CDR3 is made up of 14 amino acids. Germline V gene data show CDR1 as MDHEN and CDR2 as SYDVKM. V lost 4 bases and J 6 bases, leaving 16 bases between the germline ends. The CDR3 sequence: CASSSMGHKVEQYF. The CDR3, as DNA: TGTGCCAGCAGTTCCATGGGACATAAGGTCGAGCAGTACTTC.

This clonotype was seen at least ten times. The J gene is TRBJ2-7, the V gene TRBV9; 11 nucleotides agree with TRBD1. The V segment lost 0 bases and the J segment 6 bases; nucleotides outside the gene matches: 8. The CDR3 consists of 16 residues. Germline V CDR1 and CDR2: SGDLS, YYNGEE. As DNA, the CDR3 is TGTGCCAGCAGCGTAGGAGCTCGCGGACAGGGGGCCGAGCAGTACTTC. It encodes CASSVGARGQGAEQYF.

This clonotype was seen repeatedly, ten times or more. The V gene is TRBV14, the J gene TRBJ1-6; D is ambiguous. With 0 bases removed from V and 7 bases from J, the gap between germline ends came to 7 bases. The CDR3 contains 14 residues. Looked up from germline, CDR1 is SGHDN and CDR2 is FVKESK. CDR3 bases: TGTGCCAGCAGCCAAGATTTGGGAAATTCACCCCTCCACTTT. This encodes CASSQDLGNSPLHF.

In its sample, this clonotype was seen many times. V usage is TRBV10-1 and J usage is TRBJ2-7; D not certain. Trimming left V 3 bases short and J 4 bases short, with 7 bases between. CDR3 length: 12 amino acids. CDR1 is WNHNN and CDR2 is SYGVQD in the germline V gene (reference sequence). The CDR3 region is CASSDSQYEQYF. Written as DNA, the CDR3 is TGCGCCAGCAGTGATTCACAGTACGAGCAGTACTTC.

This clonotype was recorded many times. J is TRBJ2-5 and V is TRBV24-1; D not certain. The CDR3 spans 15 residues. The germline gives CDR1 KGHDR, CDR2 SFDVKD. V was clipped by 4 bases and J by 1 base, with 12 bases between them. CDR3 bases: TGTGCCACCAGTGACCCGCGTAAGGGCCAAGAGACCCAGTACTTC. Protein sequence: CATSDPRKGQETQYF.

Ten or more counts support this clonotype. This chain uses TRBV5-1 with TRBJ2-7; 9 nucleotides match TRBD1. The V and J ends lost 4 bases and 5 bases, in that order; junction bases with no gene match: 4. CDR1 SGHRS and CDR2 YFSETQ come from the germline V gene. The CDR3 runs 13 residues. The CDR3: CASSAGTGNEQYF. The CDR3 bases are TGCGCCAGCAGCGCCGGGACAGGGAACGAGCAGTACTTC.

This clonotype was detected ten times or more. This rearrangement joins TRBV6-5 to TRBJ1-1; no clear D gene. This CDR3 region has 11 residues. Trimming shortened V by 7 bases and J by 2 bases, and 5 bases separated the two germline ends. Germline V gene data show CDR1 as MNHEY and CDR2 as SVGAGI. The CDR3 DNA sequence: TGTGCCAGCAACAGAAACACTGAAGCTTTCTTT. This encodes CASNRNTEAFF.

The sample holds a few counts of this clonotype. This chain connects TRBV4-1 to TRBJ2-7, with D perhaps TRBD2 (7 bases). The germline V gene encodes CDR1 MGHRA and CDR2 YSYEKL. There are 16 residues in the CDR3. V shed 4 bases and J shed 3 bases, with 19 bases lying between them. This CDR3 reads CASSLGGGAWDYEQYF. CDR3 sequence (DNA): TGCGCCAGCAGCCTAGGGGGGGGGGCCTGGGACTACGAGCAGTACTTC.

This clonotype was seen ten or more times. The J gene is TRBJ1-1, the V gene TRBV2; TRBD1 matches 7 bases. V was clipped by 7 bases and J by 5 bases; unmatched bases: 1. Germline loops: CDR1 SNHLY, CDR2 FYNNEI. The CDR3 has 11 amino acids. DNA of the CDR3: TGTGCCAGCACAGGGGGAACTGAAGCTTTCTTT. Translation: CASTGGTEAFF.

Remarks on this clonotype: An end of the junction does not agree with germline; a read error may underlie this. V usage is TRBV6-1 and J usage is TRBJ1-1; TRBD1 might be the D (6 bases). Germline CDR1 and CDR2: MNHNS and SASEGT. The CDR3 totals 13 residues. The CDR3 DNA reads TGTGCCAGCGAGCAGGGGCGAGGAACTGAAGCTTGCTTT. Translated, it gives CASEQGRGTEACF.

Comments on this clonotype: A much larger clone lies a single base off, so this may be a read error. The genes are TRBV7-9 and TRBJ2-7; D is undetermined. The CDR3 runs to 12 residues. Germline V gene data show CDR1 as SEHNR and CDR2 as FQNEAQ (reference sequence). The CDR3 sequence: CVSSRTVDEQYF. The CDR3 bases are TGTGTCAGCAGCCGGACGGTGGATGAGCAGTACTTC.

This clonotype has ten or more counts. The J gene is TRBJ2-7, the V gene TRBV27, with 8 nucleotides matching TRBD2. J was trimmed by 6 bases and V by 3 bases; bases with no gene match: 10. CDR1 and CDR2 (germline): MNHEY, SMNVEV (reference sequence). The CDR3 length is 15 residues. CDR3 sequence (DNA): TGTGCCAGCAGTTTCTTCGCGGGAGGAAGGGGCGAGCAGTACTTC. It codes for CASSFFAGGRGEQYF.

In this sample, this clonotype turned up many times. The J gene is TRBJ2-5, the V gene TRBV20-1; 10 bases are shared with TRBD2. Germline lookup yields CDR1 DFQATT and CDR2 SNEGSKA (reference sequence). There are 14 residues in the CDR3. V lost 6 bases and J lost 4; bases outside the gene matches: 8. The CDR3 DNA reads TGCAGTGCAAAGATACTAGCGGGACGAGAGACCCAGTACTTC. As protein: CSAKILAGRETQYF.